The subject of this entry is one T cell receptor beta chain. What this receptor recognizes is not known. No base quality values were provided; no much bigger clone lies one nucleotide off. The TCR beta CDR3 regions were amplified from RNA transcripts. The first round of RT-PCR for the TCR CDR3 was performed with the HTBI primer set and the Qiagen OneStep RT-PCR kit. Libraries were constructed in a second round of multiplex PCR, after which size selection and purification were performed. Paired-end sequencing of the libraries was performed with 100 bp reads on an Illumina HiSeq2000. In the authors' own workflow: SOAPnuke was used to process the raw data, with reads discarded if the reads contained adapters or uncalled bases, had a mean Phred below 15, or lacked an exact constant-primer or identifier match. High-quality paired reads were merged using COPE v1.2.5, and each unique nucleotide sequence was defined as a clonotype. Clonotypes were aligned to IMGT TRBV, TRBD and TRBJ reference segments using MiTCR v1.1. Analysis was restricted to V-J combinations with a frequency above 0.0001, which covered roughly 99% of repertoires. A TCS score was defined as the ratio between F50 (clonal expansion) and ExV (chaos), using BLOSUM62-based TCRdist between CDR3 peptides within each V-J. Welch's t-statistics and random forest reduced roughly 500 V-J features to about 12, which were used in a naive Bayes classifier (R e1071). TCRdb handled the public reads itself, with Q25 trimming in fastp and clone calling in MiXCR, and kept productive beta chains. Rows are combined by CDR3 protein, so each entry shows the most common genes and DNA. In this record, the V and J calls reflect TCRdb's handling and not the investigators' own analysis. In this sample the table shows fewer than 600,000 distinct CDR3 sequences, roughly 15% of which occur a single time. The ten biggest clones cover about 15% of the sample.

These data come from a study of T cells in Graves' hyperthyroidism and ophthalmopathy (dated by TCRdb to the late 2010s). Notes on the research overall: Peripheral blood samples were taken at initial diagnosis, before any treatment was given. The study also compared thyroid tissue and blood T-cell repertoires from five or six Graves' hyperthyroidism patients. Whether ophthalmopathy could be predicted prospectively was tested in an independent validation cohort made up of about 18 hyperthyroidism patients plus 17 patients who later progressed to ophthalmopathy. After blood sampling, hyperthyroidism patients were treated with methimazole at a starting dose of 30 mg daily, and ophthalmopathy patients were treated with high-dose intravenous methylprednisolone. A discovery cohort of about a hundred patients, 43 with Graves' ophthalmopathy and fewer than 65 with stable Graves' hyperthyroidism, was used to find distinguishing TCR V-J signatures. The roughly 100 discovery patients were divided at random into training and test sets in a 7:3 ratio. According to the paper, TCR Vbeta CDR3 sequencing was carried out on roughly 130 peripheral blood samples, which came from under 50 ophthalmopathy, 75 or so hyperthyroidism and roughly 17 progressor patients.

Graves' hyperthyroidism was defined as stable when no progression to ophthalmopathy occurred over 18 months of follow-up. Hyperthyroidism patients were aged 18 to 65 years and newly diagnosed, with disease duration of less than 2 months. Any patient with an uncontrolled infection, another autoimmune disease, pregnancy or lactation was excluded. Diagnoses relied on clinical symptoms, serum thyroxine and TRAb, thyroid ultrasound and orbital computed tomography. PBMCs were separated from roughly 9.6 ml of fresh peripheral blood using Ficoll-Paque density gradient centrifugation. Total RNA was extracted with Trizol reagent, and quality was checked on an Agilent 2100 Bioanalyzer. Paper-wide results and their limitations: No statistical method was used to set the sample size in advance, and investigators knew the group allocation. Ophthalmopathy was separated from stable hyperthyroidism by a 13 V-J signature model, with 87.88% sensitivity and about 81% specificity obtained in cross-validation and 80%/75% obtained in testing. In validation, the model predicted progression to ophthalmopathy with 55% to 71% sensitivity and less than 80% specificity, a median of about six months before onset. Most expanded thyroid clonotypes (frequency above 0.001) were also detected in blood, a finding suggesting that blood repertoires may reflect thyroid immune responses.

This receptor was obtained from a woman aged 40 to 50 with Graves' hyperthyroidism. The specimen was blood.

The CDR3 region has the sequence CASNNRVGTGELFF. In nucleotide form, the sequence is TGCGCCAGCAATAACAGGGTGGGCACCGGGGAGCTGTTTTTT. The chain couples TRBV10-2 to TRBJ2-2; 6 matching bases give a weak D call of TRBD1. V is pared back by 7 bases and J by 4 bases, with 13 bases lying between the germline termini. The germline V gene specifies WSHSY as CDR1 and SAAADI as CDR2. Taken from cysteine to phenylalanine, the CDR3 has 14 residues. The kept DNA is CDR3 alone, 42 bases in frame from the first base.